Each of the 20 T cell receptor beta chains below was sequenced from the same sample in a study of beta chain features in type 1 diabetes. Notes on the study in general: In all four CD4+ subsets, TCRB CDR3 length was significantly, moderately reduced in type 1 diabetes.

These receptors have no identified antigens. Expressed TCRB transcripts were sequenced because the isolated RNA had all been reverse transcribed beforehand. Clones were read by immunoSEQ multiplex PCR, and TCRdb kept only the in-frame ones, dropping some. The table shows more than 300,000 clones, with 9.5% to 10% occurring only once. Sequenced input: central memory CD4+ T cells from blood. Receptor source: a man aged 30-40 years with type 1 diabetes.

At least ten counts were recorded for this clone. J is TRBJ2-4 and V is TRBV6-5; D could derive from TRBD1 or TRBD2 (6 bases each). V lost 4 bases, J lost 6 bases, and 16 bases lay in between. The CDR3 is 15 amino acids. Germline V gene lookup returns CDR1 MNHEY and CDR2 SVGAGI. CDR3 amino acids: CASSSPGATGNIQYF. As DNA, the CDR3 is TGTGCCAGCAGTTCTCCGGGGGCGACGGGAAACATTCAGTACTTC.

This clone was observed a handful of times. This chain links TRBV10-3 with TRBJ2-1; 9 bases are shared with TRBD2. The CDR3 covers 14 residues. Germline V gene sequence: CDR1 ENHRY, CDR2 SYGVKD. V shed 4 bases and J 9 bases; nucleotides not matched to a gene: 7. This CDR3 is CAISASGIKGEQFF. CDR3 nucleotides: TGTGCCATCAGTGCTAGCGGGATAAAAGGTGAGCAGTTCTTC.

The sample holds a few counts of this clone. This rearrangement joins TRBV5-6 to TRBJ2-5; no reliable D call. CDR1 is SGHDT and CDR2 is YYEEEE in the germline V gene. The CDR3 sequence is 13 residues long. Trimming cost V 1 base and J 3 bases, with 7 bases left between them. Here the CDR3 reads CASSLPLEETQYF. The CDR3 DNA follows: TGTGCCAGCAGCTTGCCCCTCGAAGAGACCCAGTACTTC.

As to this clone: This sample includes further DNA sequences coding for the same CDR3. V is TRBV18 and J is TRBJ1-5; D is uncertain. This CDR3 has 15 residues. Germline CDR1 and CDR2: KGHSH and LQKENI. V lost 0 bases and J 4 bases, leaving 10 bases between the germline ends. The CDR3, as DNA: TGTGCCAGCTCACCACCGGGAGGGTCAAATCAGCCCCAGCATTTT. This gives the protein CASSPPGGSNQPQHF.

This chain uses TRBV7-6 with TRBJ2-5; 8 nucleotides line up with TRBD2. The V and J ends lost 5 bases and 7 bases, in that order; junction bases with no gene match: 6. Germline CDR1 reads SGHVS; CDR2 reads FNYEAQ. The CDR3 has 13 amino acids. For the CDR3, the DNA is TGTGCCAGCAGCGCTGGACTAGCAGCGACCCAGTACTTC. It is translated as CASSAGLAATQYF. The full variable domain, in which reference TRBV7-6 and TRBJ2-5 provide the parts outside the CDR3, is GAGVSQSPRYKVTKRGQDVALRCDPISGHVSLYWYRQALGQGPEFLTYFNYEAQQDKSGLPNDRFSAERPEGSISTLTIQRTEQRDSAMYRCASSAGLAATQYFGPGTRLLVL.

This clone was picked up a small number of times. The chain is built from TRBV9 and TRBJ2-1; TRBD2 is a possible D gene (6 bases). CDR1 and CDR2 (germline): SGDLS, YYNGEE. There are 16 residues in the CDR3. V lost 0 bases to trimming and J lost 4 bases, with 14 bases between them. CDR3 nucleotide sequence: TGTGCCAGCAGCGTAGCTGGTAGCGGAGAGTACAATGAGCAGTTCTTC. Residues: CASSVAGSGEYNEQFF.

This chain joins TRBV4-2 and TRBJ2-7, with 11 positions matching TRBD2. J gave up 2 bases and V 4 bases, and 4 bases lay outside the gene matches. Germline CDR1 LGHNA, CDR2 YNFKEQ. The CDR3 has 15 amino acids. Written as DNA, the CDR3 is TGTGCCAGCAGCCCGGTACTAGCGGGAGCCTACGAGCAGTACTTC. Amino acid sequence: CASSPVLAGAYEQYF.

This clone was seen many times. The V call is TRBV5-4, the J call TRBJ2-4; maybe TRBD1 (7 bases). The CDR3 extends over 14 amino acids. V was clipped by 7 bases and J by 4 bases, with 15 bases between them. The germline V gene has CDR1 SGHNT and CDR2 YYREEE (reference sequence). Here the CDR3 reads CASPRAGGKNIQYF. Written as DNA, the CDR3 is TGTGCCAGCCCCAGGGCAGGGGGGAAAAACATTCAGTACTTC.

The rearrangement uses TRBV9 and TRBJ2-5; D gene ambiguous. The better agreement between TRBJ2-7 and the DNA end casts doubt on the J call. CDR1 and CDR2 from the germline V gene are SGDLS and YYNGEE. This CDR3 spans 15 amino acids. The CDR3 loop is CASSVGLGSSYEQYF. Written as DNA, the CDR3 is TGTGCCAGCAGCGTCGGATTGGGGTCAAGCTACGAGCAGTACTTC.

In the case of this clone: Other DNA sequences in the sample encode the same CDR3. The gene calls are TRBV6-5 and TRBJ2-7; D may correspond to TRBD1 or TRBD2 (5 bases each). Germline lookup yields CDR1 MNHEY and CDR2 SVGAGI. There are 12 residues in the CDR3. V was clipped by 6 bases and J by 0 bases, with 6 bases between them. The CDR3 region is CASRGDSYEQYF. For the CDR3, the DNA is TGTGCCAGCAGGGGGGACTCCTACGAGCAGTACTTC.

The chain combines TRBV5-1 with TRBJ2-7; 10 bases are shared with TRBD2. V shed 0 bases and J 7 bases; nucleotides not matched to a gene: 4. The CDR3 totals 14 residues. The germline CDR1 and CDR2 sequences are SGHRS and YFSETQ. Written as DNA, the CDR3 is TGCGCCAGCAGCTTGGATAGCGGGAGGAGTGAGCAGTACTTC. Its protein is CASSLDSGRSEQYF.

This chain uses TRBV2 with TRBJ1-6; D possibly corresponds to TRBD1 (5 bases). CDR3 size: 13 residues. V shed 4 bases and J shed 9 bases, with 10 bases lying between them. Germline CDR1 is SNHLY and CDR2 is FYNNEI. In DNA, the CDR3 is TGTGCCAGCAGTGGTCAGGGACGTTCACCCCTCCACTTT. Translation gives CASSGQGRSPLHF.

This clone was recorded a few times. Other DNA sequences in the sample encode the same CDR3. The V call is TRBV5-1, the J call TRBJ2-7; D not certain. The CDR3 spans 15 residues. Germline CDR1 is SGHRS and CDR2 is YFSETQ. V lost 0 bases and J lost 1, with 11 bases in between. The CDR3 nucleotides are TGCGCCAGCAGCTTGGGGCAGGCTGGGTCCTACGAGCAGTACTTC. This sequence encodes CASSLGQAGSYEQYF.

The chain links TRBV4-3 to TRBJ2-3; the D call may be TRBD1 or TRBD2 (6 bases each). The CDR3 is 16 amino acids. In germline, CDR1 is LGHNA, CDR2 YSLEER. The V gene lost 3 bases and the J gene lost 1 base, with 14 bases spanning the gap. CDR3 nucleotides: TGCGCCAGCAGCCACCTCCGGGGGCGGGGCACAGATACGCAGTATTTT. This sequence encodes CASSHLRGRGTDTQYF.

This clone occurred a few times. V gene TRBV11-2 combines with J gene TRBJ2-1, with a tentative D call TRBD1 (6 bases). CDR3 length: 15 amino acids. CDR1 is SGHAT and CDR2 is FQNNGV in the germline V gene. The ends were cut back, 5 bases at V and 5 bases at J, with 16 bases in the middle. The CDR3 nucleotides read TGTGCCAGCAGCCGTTACGGACAGTTCAACAATGAGCAGTTCTTC. This gives the protein CASSRYGQFNNEQFF.

This clone was recorded at least ten times. The chain couples TRBV15 to TRBJ1-2, with TRBD1 matching 7 bases. This CDR3 is built from 16 residues. The trim removed 0 bases at V and 8 bases at J, leaving 12 bases unmatched. Germline lookup yields CDR1 LNHNV and CDR2 YYDKDF (reference sequence). CDR3 bases: TGTGCCACCAGCAGAGAACTAAGACAGGGACAGCGGGGCTACACCTTC. It specifies CATSRELRQGQRGYTF.

This chain joins TRBV7-3 and TRBJ2-5; TRBD1 aligns across 7 bases. The germline gives CDR1 SGHTA, CDR2 FQGTGA. Trimming took 2 bases from V and 5 from J; bases not matched to a gene: 5. The CDR3 covers 14 residues. CDR3 residues: CASSLSPRGETQYF. The CDR3 coding sequence is TGTGCCAGCAGCTTATCCCCCAGGGGGGAGACCCAGTACTTC. Drawing the rest from reference TRBV7-3 and TRBJ2-5, the complete variable domain is GAGVSQTPSNKVTEKGKYVELRCDPISGHTALYWYRQSLGQGPEFLIYFQGTGAADDSGLPNDRFFAVRPEGSVSTLKIQRTERGDSAVYLCASSLSPRGETQYFGPGTRLLVL.

This clone was seen a handful of times. V usage is TRBV15 and J usage is TRBJ2-7; D is uncertain. V dropped 4 bases and J dropped 3 bases, with 7 bases sitting between them. The CDR3 is 12 residues long. CDR1 LNHNV and CDR2 YYDKDF come from the germline V gene (reference sequence). The CDR3 DNA reads as TGTGCCACCAGCAAAGTCCTCTACGAGCAGTACTTC. Its translation is CATSKVLYEQYF.

This chain joins TRBV18 and TRBJ1-3; D may be TRBD1 (5 bases). Germline V CDR1 and CDR2: KGHSH, LQKENI. There are 17 residues in the CDR3. Trimming took 3 bases from V and 0 from J, leaving 15 bases between them. CDR3 in DNA: TGTGCCAGCTCACCGTTGGGGCGGTCAAGCTCTGGAAACACCATATATTTT. Translated: CASSPLGRSSSGNTIYF.

This clone has a handful of counts. Other DNA sequences in this specimen translate into the identical CDR3. The V and J genes are TRBV2 and TRBJ2-7; 9 bases map to TRBD2. Germline CDR1 reads SNHLY; CDR2 reads FYNNEI. CDR3 length equals 14 residues. The ends lost 3 bases at V and 0 bases at J; junction bases unmatched: 0. CDR3 protein: CASSETSGSYEQYF. The DNA for the CDR3 is TGTGCCAGCAGTGAGACTAGCGGCTCCTACGAGCAGTACTTC.